This T cell receptor (beta chain) was recovered during a study of T cells in Graves' hyperthyroidism and ophthalmopathy. CDR1 is DFQATT and CDR2 is SNEGSKA in the germline V gene (reference sequence). Trimming shortened V by 1 base and J by 8 bases, and 17 bases separated the two germline ends. CDR3 length: 14 amino acids. TCR beta CDR3 regions were amplified from RNA. The HTBI primer set served for first-round RT-PCR of the TCR CDR3. In TCRdb, the multiplex PCR reads were re-called with MiXCR into one record per CDR3 protein. The sample records 550,000 to 700,000 distinct CDR3 sequences, approximately 44% being singletons.

This receptor was taken from an adult woman with Graves' disease, either hyperthyroidism or ophthalmopathy (not recorded which). Material for sequencing was peripheral blood or thyroid tissue (not recorded which). This chain links TRBV20-1 with TRBJ1-1; D gene unclear. CDR3 residues: CSARAVVRPSEAFF. The DNA of the CDR3 is TGCAGTGCTAGAGCCGTGGTTCGGCCTAGCGAAGCTTTCTTT.